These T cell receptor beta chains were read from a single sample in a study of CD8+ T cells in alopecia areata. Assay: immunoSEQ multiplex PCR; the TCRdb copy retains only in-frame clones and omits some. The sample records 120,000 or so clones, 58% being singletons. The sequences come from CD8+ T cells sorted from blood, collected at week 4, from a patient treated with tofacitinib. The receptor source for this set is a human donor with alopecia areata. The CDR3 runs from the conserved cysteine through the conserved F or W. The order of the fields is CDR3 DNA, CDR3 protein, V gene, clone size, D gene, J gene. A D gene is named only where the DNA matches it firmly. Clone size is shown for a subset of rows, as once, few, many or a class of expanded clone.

DNA: TGTGCCAGCAGTAATGGGGCGCGGGGTGAGCAGTTCTTC
CDR3: CASSNGARGEQFF
V: TRBV27
size: .
D: .
J: TRBJ2-1

DNA: TGCAGCGTTGTTCCGGGATTCACAGATACGCAGTATTTT
CDR3: CSVVPGFTDTQYF
V: TRBV29-1
size: .
D: .
J: TRBJ2-3

DNA: TGCAGCGTTGCCGGGGGTTACAATGAGCAGTTCTTC
CDR3: CSVAGGYNEQFF
V: TRBV29-1
size: .
D: .
J: TRBJ2-1

DNA: TGTGCCAGTAGACCCGGCCTTGGGTTGGACACCTATGGCTACACCTTC
CDR3: CASRPGLGLDTYGYTF
V: TRBV19
size: .
D: .
J: TRBJ1-2

DNA: TGCAGCGTTGAAGATCCTACAGGCCCCACGTACGACGAGCAGTACTTC
CDR3: CSVEDPTGPTYDEQYF
V: TRBV29-1
size: .
D: .
J: TRBJ2-7

DNA: TGCAGCGTTCGTGGGACTCTCGTTGGAAAGACCCAGTACTTC
CDR3: CSVRGTLVGKTQYF
V: TRBV29-1
size: few
D: .
J: TRBJ2-5

DNA: TGTGCCTGGAGTGTACCGGGCAGCTTGTACTATGGCTACACCTTC
CDR3: CAWSVPGSLYYGYTF
V: TRBV30
size: .
D: .
J: TRBJ1-2

DNA: TGCAGCGTTCGGGACAGCTACGAGCAGTACTTC
CDR3: CSVRDSYEQYF
V: TRBV29-1
size: .
D: TRBD1
J: TRBJ2-7

DNA: TGTGCTAGTGGACCTACCGGACAGGTTTGGGGTGGCTACACCTTC
CDR3: CASGPTGQVWGGYTF
V: TRBV12-5
size: .
D: TRBD1
J: TRBJ1-2

DNA: TGTGCCAGCAGTGAAAGGGGCGGATTGGATGGCTACACCTTC
CDR3: CASSERGGLDGYTF
V: TRBV25-1
size: once
D: .
J: TRBJ1-2

DNA: TGCAGTGGACTCAACACTGAAGCTTTCTTT
CDR3: CSGLNTEAFF
V: TRBV29-1
size: .
D: .
J: TRBJ1-1

DNA: TGTGCCAGCAGTTTATGGGACAGGGACACTGAAGCTTTCTTT
CDR3: CASSLWDRDTEAFF
V: TRBV28
size: .
D: TRBD1
J: TRBJ1-1

DNA: TGTGCCAGCAGCCCCCGGCCCGACTATGGCTACACCTTC
CDR3: CASSPRPDYGYTF
V: TRBV7-2
size: .
D: .
J: TRBJ1-2

DNA: TGTGCCAGCAGCCTCGGACGGGGTGGTGAGCAGTTCTTC
CDR3: CASSLGRGGEQFF
V: TRBV7-2
size: .
D: .
J: TRBJ2-1

DNA: TGTGCCAGCAGTGAATGGAGGCGCGGTGAAAAACTGTTTTTT
CDR3: CASSEWRRGEKLFF
V: TRBV25-1
size: .
D: .
J: TRBJ1-4

DNA: TGTGCCACCGGCGGACAGGGGCCGGATTCACCCCTCCACTTT
CDR3: CATGGQGPDSPLHF
V: TRBV15
size: few
D: TRBD1
J: TRBJ1-6

DNA: TGTGCCAGCAGGGGACAGGGGACAGATACGCAGTATTTT
CDR3: CASRGQGTDTQYF
V: TRBV2
size: few
D: TRBD1
J: TRBJ2-3

DNA: TGTGCCACCAGCGGGACAGGGAATTCACCCCTCCACTTT
CDR3: CATSGTGNSPLHF
V: TRBV15
size: .
D: TRBD1
J: TRBJ1-6

DNA: TGTGCCAGCTCTCCCGGACAGGGGGCTTTAGACGAGCAGTACTTC
CDR3: CASSPGQGALDEQYF
V: TRBV18
size: few
D: TRBD1
J: TRBJ2-7

DNA: TGTGCCAGCAGTGTCGGGGGTGAGACCCAGTACTTC
CDR3: CASSVGGETQYF
V: TRBV25-1
size: few
D: .
J: TRBJ2-5

DNA: TGCAGCGTCCCCCGGGGAAACACCATATATTTT
CDR3: CSVPRGNTIYF
V: TRBV29-1
size: .
D: .
J: TRBJ1-3

DNA: TGTGCCTGGAGTATCGTTGACGGTTATCAGCCCCAGCATTTT
CDR3: CAWSIVDGYQPQHF
V: TRBV30
size: .
D: .
J: TRBJ1-5

DNA: TGCAGCGTTGAAGATGGGCTTTCCGCGGAGACCCAGTACTTC
CDR3: CSVEDGLSAETQYF
V: TRBV29-1
size: .
D: .
J: TRBJ2-5

DNA: TGCAGCGTTGAAAATACTCCGGGACAGCTACAAGAGACCCAGTACTTC
CDR3: CSVENTPGQLQETQYF
V: TRBV29-1
size: few
D: TRBD1
J: TRBJ2-5

DNA: TGTGCCAGCAGGTACGGATCCACTGAAGCTTTCTTT
CDR3: CASRYGSTEAFF
V: TRBV7-9
size: .
D: .
J: TRBJ1-1

DNA: TGTGCCACCAGCAGTGGGACAGCTAACTATGGCTACACCTTC
CDR3: CATSSGTANYGYTF
V: TRBV15
size: once
D: TRBD1
J: TRBJ1-2

DNA: TGTGCCAGCAGTGAAATGGGGGCACTACCCCAAGAGACCCAGTACTTC
CDR3: CASSEMGALPQETQYF
V: TRBV2
size: .
D: .
J: TRBJ2-5

DNA: TGTGCCAGCAGTGACAGGGTCAGGTCTTACGAGCAGTACTTC
CDR3: CASSDRVRSYEQYF
V: TRBV27
size: .
D: TRBD1
J: TRBJ2-7

DNA: TGCGCCAGCAGCTTGGGAGCGATGCGTGGCTACACCTTC
CDR3: CASSLGAMRGYTF
V: TRBV5-1
size: few
D: .
J: TRBJ1-2

DNA: TGTGCCAGCAGGTCATCAATCCTCTGGGGGAGCTCCTATAATTCACCCCTCCACTTT
CDR3: CASRSSILWGSSYNSPLHF
V: TRBV28
size: few
D: .
J: TRBJ1-6

DNA: TGTGCCTGGGCTCAGGGAACCCAGTACTTC
CDR3: CAWAQGTQYF
V: TRBV30
size: .
D: .
J: TRBJ2-5

DNA: TGCAGCGTTGTGGACAGGGGTGTTAGGATCTTC
CDR3: CSVVDRGVRIF
V: TRBV29-1
size: .
D: TRBD1
J: TRBJ2-1

DNA: TGCGCCAGCAGCCAAGTGTTTCTTGACGGGGAAGAGACCCAGTACTTC
CDR3: CASSQVFLDGEETQYF
V: TRBV4-1
size: .
D: .
J: TRBJ2-5

DNA: TGTGCCACCAGCATGGCGGGGAACTACTATGGCTACACCTTC
CDR3: CATSMAGNYYGYTF
V: TRBV15
size: .
D: .
J: TRBJ1-2

DNA: TGTGCCAGCAGTGCGGGACAGAGTAATGAAAAACTGTTTTTT
CDR3: CASSAGQSNEKLFF
V: TRBV6-5
size: few
D: TRBD1
J: TRBJ1-4

DNA: TGTGCCAGCAGCTTAATGCCGGATGAGCAGTTCTTC
CDR3: CASSLMPDEQFF
V: TRBV7-8
size: .
D: .
J: TRBJ2-1

DNA: TGTGCCAGCAGCTCCTCTGAAGGTGTAAATACGCAGTATTTT
CDR3: CASSSSEGVNTQYF
V: TRBV7-9
size: .
D: .
J: TRBJ2-3

DNA: TGTGCCAGTAGCAACCCCGGGGGCCTATACGAGCAGTACTTC
CDR3: CASSNPGGLYEQYF
V: TRBV19
size: .
D: .
J: TRBJ2-7

DNA: TGTGCCAGCAGCGCGGGACAGGGAAGCGTTGGCTACACCTTC
CDR3: CASSAGQGSVGYTF
V: TRBV7-8
size: once
D: TRBD1
J: TRBJ1-2

DNA: TGTGCCTGGACAGCGAACACCGGGGAGCTGTTTTTT
CDR3: CAWTANTGELFF
V: TRBV30
size: .
D: .
J: TRBJ2-2

DNA: TGTGCCTGGAACCGGGGACTAGCGGCCTCCTACGAGCAGTACTTC
CDR3: CAWNRGLAASYEQYF
V: TRBV30
size: .
D: TRBD2
J: TRBJ2-7

DNA: TGTGCCAGCTCACCACCAAGGACAGACCCTAACTATGGCTACACCTTC
CDR3: CASSPPRTDPNYGYTF
V: TRBV18
size: .
D: .
J: TRBJ1-2

DNA: TGTGCCAGCGGCAATTCGGGGGGGGACGAGCAGTTCTTC
CDR3: CASGNSGGDEQFF
V: TRBV27
size: .
D: TRBD2
J: TRBJ2-1

DNA: TGTGCCAGCAGTGATACAGGGGGGCGCGTCTATGGCTACACCTTC
CDR3: CASSDTGGRVYGYTF
V: TRBV2
size: .
D: TRBD1
J: TRBJ1-2

DNA: TGCGCCAGCAGCCAAAGGGGGGGGTACACAGATACGCAGTATTTT
CDR3: CASSQRGGYTDTQYF
V: TRBV4-3
size: .
D: .
J: TRBJ2-3

DNA: TGTGCCAGCAGCCGCGACAGTTATCAGCCCCAGCATTTT
CDR3: CASSRDSYQPQHF
V: TRBV7-2
size: .
D: .
J: TRBJ1-5

DNA: TGCAGCGTTGGCGCCGGCAGCTCCTACAATGAGCAGTTCTTC
CDR3: CSVGAGSSYNEQFF
V: TRBV29-1
size: .
D: .
J: TRBJ2-1

DNA: TGTGCCAGCACGGTTTCGAACACTGAAGCTTTCTTT
CDR3: CASTVSNTEAFF
V: TRBV28
size: .
D: .
J: TRBJ1-1

DNA: TGTGCCAGCAGCGTAGTAGGGGGCTCCTACGAGCAGTACTTC
CDR3: CASSVVGGSYEQYF
V: TRBV9
size: .
D: .
J: TRBJ2-7

DNA: TGCAGCGTAATAGCGGGGGGGATTGGATACGAGCAGTACTTC
CDR3: CSVIAGGIGYEQYF
V: TRBV29-1
size: .
D: TRBD2
J: TRBJ2-7

DNA: TGTGCCAGCAGTTTATCGGCGGTCACTGAAGCTTTCTTT
CDR3: CASSLSAVTEAFF
V: TRBV27
size: .
D: .
J: TRBJ1-1